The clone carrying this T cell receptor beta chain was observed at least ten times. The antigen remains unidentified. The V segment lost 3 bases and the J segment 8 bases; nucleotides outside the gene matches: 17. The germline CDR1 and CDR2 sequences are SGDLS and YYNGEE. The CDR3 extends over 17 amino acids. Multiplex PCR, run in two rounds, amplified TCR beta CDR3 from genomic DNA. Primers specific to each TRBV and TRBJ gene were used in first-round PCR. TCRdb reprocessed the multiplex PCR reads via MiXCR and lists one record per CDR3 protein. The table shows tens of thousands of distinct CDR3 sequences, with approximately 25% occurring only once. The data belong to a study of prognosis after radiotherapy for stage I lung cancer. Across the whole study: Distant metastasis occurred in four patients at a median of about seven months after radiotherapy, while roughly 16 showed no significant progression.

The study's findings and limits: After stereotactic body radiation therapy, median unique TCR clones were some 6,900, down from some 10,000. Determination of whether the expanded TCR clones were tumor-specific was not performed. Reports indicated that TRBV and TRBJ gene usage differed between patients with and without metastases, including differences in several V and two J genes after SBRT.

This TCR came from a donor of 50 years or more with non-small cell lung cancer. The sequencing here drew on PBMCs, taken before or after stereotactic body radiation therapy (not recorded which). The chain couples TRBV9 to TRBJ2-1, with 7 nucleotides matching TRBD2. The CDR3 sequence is CASSGAFLSGRAHEQFF. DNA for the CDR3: TGTGCCAGCAGCGGGGCTTTTCTTAGTGGGAGGGCCCATGAGCAGTTCTTC. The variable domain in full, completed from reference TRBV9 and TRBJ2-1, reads DSGVTQTPKHLITATGQRVTLRCSPRSGDLSVYWYQQSLDQGLQFLIQYYNGEERAKGNILERFSAQQFPDLHSELNLSSLELGDSALYFCASSGAFLSGRAHEQFFGPGTRLTVL.